What follows is one T cell receptor beta chain and its context. The sample is drawn from a study of T cell changes during pregnancy in multiple sclerosis. J lost 4 bases, V lost 7 bases, and 4 bases had no gene match. CDR3 length equals 13 residues. Germline CDR1 reads SGHTA; CDR2 reads FQGNSA. The assay was immunoSEQ multiplex PCR, and TCRdb's table has in-frame clones only and misses some. The table has more than 55,000 clones, 90% seen once. This TCR was sampled from a female donor in good health, enrolled as a control in a pregnancy study. This chain uses TRBV7-2 with TRBJ1-2; TRBD1 matches at 9 bases. The source material was peripheral blood, sampled in the third trimester of pregnancy. DNA of the CDR3: TGTGCCAGCACCCAGACAGGGGGCTATGGCTACACCTTC. This encodes CASTQTGGYGYTF.